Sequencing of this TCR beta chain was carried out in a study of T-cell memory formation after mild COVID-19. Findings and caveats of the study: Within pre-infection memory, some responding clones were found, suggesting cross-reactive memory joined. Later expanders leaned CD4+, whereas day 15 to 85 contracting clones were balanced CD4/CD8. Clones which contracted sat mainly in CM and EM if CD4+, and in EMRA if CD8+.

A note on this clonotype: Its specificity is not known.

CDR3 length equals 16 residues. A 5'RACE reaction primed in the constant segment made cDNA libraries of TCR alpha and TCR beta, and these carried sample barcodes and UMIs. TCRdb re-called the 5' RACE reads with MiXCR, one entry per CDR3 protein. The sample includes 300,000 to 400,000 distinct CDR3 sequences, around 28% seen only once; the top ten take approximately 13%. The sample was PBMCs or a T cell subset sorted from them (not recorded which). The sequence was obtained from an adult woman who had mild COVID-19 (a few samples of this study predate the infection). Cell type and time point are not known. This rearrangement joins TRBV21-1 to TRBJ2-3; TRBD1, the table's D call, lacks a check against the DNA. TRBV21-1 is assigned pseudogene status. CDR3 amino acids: CASSKGPTGGTDTQYF. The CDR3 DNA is TGTGCCAGCAGCAAAGGTCCGACAGGTGGCACAGATACGCAGTATTTT.